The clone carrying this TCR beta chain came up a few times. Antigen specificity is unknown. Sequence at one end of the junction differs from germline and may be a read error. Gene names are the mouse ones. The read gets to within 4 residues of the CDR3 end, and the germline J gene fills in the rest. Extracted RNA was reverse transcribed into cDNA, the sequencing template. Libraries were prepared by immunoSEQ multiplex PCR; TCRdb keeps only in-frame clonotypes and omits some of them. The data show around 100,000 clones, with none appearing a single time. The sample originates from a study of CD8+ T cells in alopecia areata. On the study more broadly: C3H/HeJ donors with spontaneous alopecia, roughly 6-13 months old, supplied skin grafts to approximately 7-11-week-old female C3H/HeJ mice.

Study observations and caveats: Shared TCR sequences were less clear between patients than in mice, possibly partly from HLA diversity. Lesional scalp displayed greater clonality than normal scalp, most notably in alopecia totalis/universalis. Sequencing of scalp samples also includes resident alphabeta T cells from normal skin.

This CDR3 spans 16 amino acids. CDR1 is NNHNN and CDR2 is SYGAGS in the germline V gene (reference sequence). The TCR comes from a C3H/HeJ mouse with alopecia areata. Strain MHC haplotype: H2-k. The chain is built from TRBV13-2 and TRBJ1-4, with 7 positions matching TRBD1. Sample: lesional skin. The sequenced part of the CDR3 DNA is TGTGCCAGTGGTGAGGGACAGCCCTTTTCCAACGAA. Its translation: CASGEGQPFSNE. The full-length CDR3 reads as CASGEGQPFSNERLFF.